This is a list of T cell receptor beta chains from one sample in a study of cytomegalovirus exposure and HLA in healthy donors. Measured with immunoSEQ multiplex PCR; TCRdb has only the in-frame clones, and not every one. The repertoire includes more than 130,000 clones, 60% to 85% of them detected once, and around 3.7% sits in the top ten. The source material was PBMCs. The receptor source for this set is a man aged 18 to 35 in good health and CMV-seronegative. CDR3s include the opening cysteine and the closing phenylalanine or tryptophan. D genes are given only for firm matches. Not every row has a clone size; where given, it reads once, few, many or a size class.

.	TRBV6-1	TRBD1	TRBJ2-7	TGTGCCAGCAGGGGGACAGGGTCCCCCTACGAGCAGTACTTC	CASRGTGSPYEQYF
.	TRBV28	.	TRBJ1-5	TGTGCCAGCAGTGCCCGGGAAGGTGGCAATCAGCCCCAGCATTTT	CASSAREGGNQPQHF
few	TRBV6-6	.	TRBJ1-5	TGTGCCAGCAGCGTAGATCGGGGGAACCAGCCCCAGCATTTT	CASSVDRGNQPQHF
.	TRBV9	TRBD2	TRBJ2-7	TGTGCCAGCAGCGCTCAGACTAGCGGGGGATACTACGAGCAGTACTTC	CASSAQTSGGYYEQYF
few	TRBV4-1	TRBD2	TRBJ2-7	TGCGCCAGCAGCCAAGAAAGGGCTAGCGGCACTTCCTACGAGCAGTACTTC	CASSQERASGTSYEQYF
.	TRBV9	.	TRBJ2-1	TGTGCCAGCAGCCCCCGTCATGAGCAGTTCTTC	CASSPRHEQFF
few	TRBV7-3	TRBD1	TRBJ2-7	TGTGCCAGCAGCCCGGGACAGAGAAACGAGCAGTACTTC	CASSPGQRNEQYF
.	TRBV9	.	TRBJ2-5	TGTGCCAGCAGCGTAGGCCCGGTCGCGGGCCAAGAGACCCAGTACTTC	CASSVGPVAGQETQYF
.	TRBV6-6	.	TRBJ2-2	TGTGCCAGCAGTTACACCGGGGAATCCGGGGAGCTGTTTTTT	CASSYTGESGELFF
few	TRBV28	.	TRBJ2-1	TGTGCCAGCAGTCTCCTCTACAATGAGCAGTTCTTC	CASSLLYNEQFF
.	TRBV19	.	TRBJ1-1	TGTGCCAGTACTACACACGAGGGCGACACTGAAGCTTTCTTT	CASTTHEGDTEAFF
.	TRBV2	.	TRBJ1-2	TGTGCCAGCAGTTTACAGGGTTCGGAAGGCTACACCTTC	CASSLQGSEGYTF
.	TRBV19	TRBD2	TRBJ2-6	TGTGCCAGTACCCTCGGGGGTAGCGGGGAGCCTGGGGCCAACGTCCTGACTTTC	CASTLGGSGEPGANVLTF
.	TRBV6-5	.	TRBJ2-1	TGTGCCAGCAGCCTCACAGGGAATGAGCAGTTCTTC	CASSLTGNEQFF
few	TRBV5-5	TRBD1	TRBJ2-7	TGTGCCAGCAGCGCTGAGGGACAGGGGCTTTACGAGCAGTACTTC	CASSAEGQGLYEQYF
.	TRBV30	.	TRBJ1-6	TGTGCCTGGAGTGCTAACTCCTATAATTCACCCCTCCACTTT	CAWSANSYNSPLHF
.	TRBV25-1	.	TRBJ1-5	TGTGCCAGCAGTGAATTAGGGGGTGGGCAGCCCCAGCATTTT	CASSELGGGQPQHF
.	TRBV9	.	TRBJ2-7	TGTGCCAGCAGCGTAGATGAGGCAGGGGCCTCCTACGAGCAGTACTTC	CASSVDEAGASYEQYF
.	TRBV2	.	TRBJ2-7	TGTGCCAGCAGTGAAGTGCAGGGGCGTGGATCCTACGAGCAGTACTTC	CASSEVQGRGSYEQYF
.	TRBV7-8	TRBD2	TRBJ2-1	TGTGCCAGCAGCTTAGCCCTAGCGGGGGACCCGAGCTCCTACAATGAGCAGTTCTTC	CASSLALAGDPSSYNEQFF
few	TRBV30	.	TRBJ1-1	TGTGCCTGGACGCTTCAGGTAAACACTGAAGCTTTCTTT	CAWTLQVNTEAFF
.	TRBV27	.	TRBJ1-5	TGTGCCAGCAGTTACGGGACTAATCAGCCCCAGCATTTT	CASSYGTNQPQHF
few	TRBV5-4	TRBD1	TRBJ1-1	TGTGCCAGCAGCCAGGACAGGGGGAACACTGAAGCTTTCTTT	CASSQDRGNTEAFF
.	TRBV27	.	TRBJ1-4	TGTGCCAGCAGTTTAAGAGGGACTAATGAAAAACTGTTTTTT	CASSLRGTNEKLFF
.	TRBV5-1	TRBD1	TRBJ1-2	TGCGCCAGCAGCCCCACAGGGGTCGAAGGCTACACCTTC	CASSPTGVEGYTF
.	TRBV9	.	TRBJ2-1	TGTGCCAGCAGCGCCGAGAGCGGTCACAATGAGCAGTTCTTC	CASSAESGHNEQFF
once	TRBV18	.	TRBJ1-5	TGTGCCAGCTCACCGAGGAACAATCAGCCCCAGCATTTT	CASSPRNNQPQHF
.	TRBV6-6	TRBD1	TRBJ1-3	TGTGCCAGCAGTAAACAGGGGGCTGCTGGAAACACCATATATTTT	CASSKQGAAGNTIYF
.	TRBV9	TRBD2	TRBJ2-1	TGTGCCAGCAGTTTGACTAGCGGGAGACGAGAGCAGTTCTTC	CASSLTSGRREQFF
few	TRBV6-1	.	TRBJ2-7	TGTGCCAGCAAACCGACAGTCTCCTACGAGCAGTACTTC	CASKPTVSYEQYF
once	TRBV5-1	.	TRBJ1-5	TGCGCCAGCAGCTTGAATCTAGATCAGCCCCAGCATTTT	CASSLNLDQPQHF
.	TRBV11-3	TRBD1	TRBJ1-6	TGTGCCAGCAGCTTAGGACGACAGGGGGCGGCTTCACCCCTCCACTTT	CASSLGRQGAASPLHF
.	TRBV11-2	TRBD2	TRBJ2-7	TGTGCCAGCAGCTTAGTATTTAGCGGGGGCTTCCATTTC	CASSLVFSGGFHF
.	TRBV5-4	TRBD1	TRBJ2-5	TGTGCCAGCAGCCCACGGACAGGGGACGGCGAGACCCAGTACTTC	CASSPRTGDGETQYF
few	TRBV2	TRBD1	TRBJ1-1	TGTGCCAGCTTTAGACAGGGTGGGACTGAAGCTTTCTTT	CASFRQGGTEAFF
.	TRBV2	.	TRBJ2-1	TGTGCCAGCAGTGAAGAAGCTAGACTCAATGAGCAGTTCTTC	CASSEEARLNEQFF
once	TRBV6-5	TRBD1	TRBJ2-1	TGTGCCAGCAGTTCCGCCACCGACAGGGGGAATGAGCAGTTCTTC	CASSSATDRGNEQFF
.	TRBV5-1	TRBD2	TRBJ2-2	TGCGCCAGCAGCCTGGTCGGGAGGGCCGGGGAGCTGTTTTTT	CASSLVGRAGELFF
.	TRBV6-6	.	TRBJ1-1	TGTGCCAGCAGTTACGCCAGACACAACACTGAAGCTTTCTTT	CASSYARHNTEAFF
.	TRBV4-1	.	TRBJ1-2	TGCGCCAGCAGCCAAGTCGACAGTAACTACGGCTACACCTTC	CASSQVDSNYGYTF
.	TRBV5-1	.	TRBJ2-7	TGCGCCAGCAGCTTTGGGGGGGCCGCCTACGAGCAGTACTTC	CASSFGGAAYEQYF
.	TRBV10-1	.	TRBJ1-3	TGCGCCAGCCAGGTTACAGCTGGAAACACCATATATTTT	CASQVTAGNTIYF
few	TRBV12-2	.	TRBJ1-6	TGTGCAAGTCGCTTAGAGAACAGGGGGAATTCACCCCTCCACTTT	CASRLENRGNSPLHF